The sequence of this T cell receptor (beta chain) was determined in a study of technical replicates of blood from a few donors. Clones were read by immunoSEQ multiplex PCR, and TCRdb kept only the in-frame ones, dropping some. The sample shows approximately 82,000 clones, 91% of them seen only once. V was clipped by 4 bases and J by 2 bases; unmatched bases: 7. The germline gives CDR1 MNHEY, CDR2 SMNVEV (reference sequence). CDR3 size: 16 residues. The chain carries TRBV27 and TRBJ2-3; 9 bases align to TRBD2. Specimen: T cells isolated from PBMCs. The source of this sequence is a human donor in good health. Some clones in this sample may be carry-over from other donors' samples. The CDR3 sequence is CASSSQREEATDTQYF. The CDR3, as DNA: TGTGCCAGCAGTTCCCAGCGGGAGGAGGCCACAGATACGCAGTATTTT.